This T cell receptor (beta chain) came from a study of blood T cells in healthy people across ages. PCR was performed a second time for about 7 to 11 cycles using a sample-barcoded 5' primer and a J-beta primer mix. TCRdb re-analysed the 5' RACE reads in MiXCR, keeping a single row per CDR3 protein. The sample has 850,000 or so distinct CDR3 sequences, around 26% seen once. This clonotype was recorded at least ten times. This CDR3 is 14 amino acids long. Germline CDR1 is SGHTA and CDR2 is FQGNSA. V was trimmed by 4 bases and J by 7 bases, leaving 16 bases between them. The amount of total RNA extracted per sample was at least 5.5 micrograms.

The sample comprised blood. The rearrangement uses TRBV7-2 and TRBJ1-2; D perhaps matches TRBD1 (5 bases). This TCR derives from an elderly woman in good health. CDR3 coding DNA: TGTGCCAGCAGCTCAGGACTGATAAGGGGTGGCTACACCTTC. It yields the protein CASSSGLIRGGYTF.